The sequence of this TCR beta chain was determined in a study of T cells in Graves' hyperthyroidism and ophthalmopathy. Study results and limitations: Among thyroid clonotypes expanded above 0.001, most also appeared in blood.

The CDR3 consists of 13 residues. Germline V CDR1 and CDR2: MNHNS, SASEGT. V lost 9 bases to trimming and J lost 1 base, with 12 bases between them. This clonotype was observed at least ten times. Its antigen is not known. The definition of stable Graves' hyperthyroidism was no ophthalmopathy progression within 18 months. Uncontrolled infection, other autoimmune disease, pregnancy or lactation led to exclusion. The PBMCs studied were ones that came from roughly 9.4 ml fresh peripheral blood. It was RNA transcripts that yielded the amplified TCR beta CDR3 regions. Researchers ran a first-round RT-PCR on the TCR CDR3 using the HTBI primer set. Using its own MiXCR run on the multiplex PCR reads, TCRdb lists one record per CDR3 protein. The data show more than 300,000 distinct CDR3 sequences, with about 15% seen just once and about 11% held by the top ten.

The V gene is TRBV6-1, the J gene TRBJ1-1; D call uncertain. The source is an older woman with Graves' hyperthyroidism. The sequencing sample was made of blood. The CDR3 sequence is CASVVTWNTEAFF. The CDR3 DNA follows: TGTGCCAGTGTGGTGACGTGGAACACTGAAGCTTTCTTT.